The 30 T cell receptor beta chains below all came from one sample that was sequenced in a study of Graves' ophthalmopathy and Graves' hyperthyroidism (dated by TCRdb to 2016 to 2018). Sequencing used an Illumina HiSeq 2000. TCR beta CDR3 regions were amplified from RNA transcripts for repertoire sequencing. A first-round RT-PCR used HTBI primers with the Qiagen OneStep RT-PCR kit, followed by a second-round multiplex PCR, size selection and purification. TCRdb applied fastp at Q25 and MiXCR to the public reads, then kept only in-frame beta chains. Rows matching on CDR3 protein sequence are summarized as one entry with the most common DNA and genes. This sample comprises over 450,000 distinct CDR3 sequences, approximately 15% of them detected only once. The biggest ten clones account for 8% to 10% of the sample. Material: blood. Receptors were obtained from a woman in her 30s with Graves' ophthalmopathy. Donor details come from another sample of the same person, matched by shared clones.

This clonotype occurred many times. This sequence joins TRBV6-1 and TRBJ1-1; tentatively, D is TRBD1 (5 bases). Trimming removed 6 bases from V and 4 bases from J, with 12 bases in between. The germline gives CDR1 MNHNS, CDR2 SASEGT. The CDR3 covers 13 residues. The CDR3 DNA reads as TGTGCCAGCAGCCCAGCGGGGGGCACTGAAGCTTTCTTT. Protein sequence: CASSPAGGTEAFF.

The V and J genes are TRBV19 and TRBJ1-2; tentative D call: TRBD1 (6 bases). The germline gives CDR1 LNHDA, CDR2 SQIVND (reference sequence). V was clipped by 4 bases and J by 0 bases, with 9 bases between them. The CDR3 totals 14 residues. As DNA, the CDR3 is TGTGCCAGTAGTACCCGGACAGCTAACTATGGCTACACCTTC. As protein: CASSTRTANYGYTF.

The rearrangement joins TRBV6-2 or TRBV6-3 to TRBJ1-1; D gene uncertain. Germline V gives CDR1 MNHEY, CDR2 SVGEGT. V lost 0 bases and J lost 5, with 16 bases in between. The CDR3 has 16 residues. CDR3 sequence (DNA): TGTGCCAGCAGTTACTCGGATGACCCCGCGAGGACTGAAGCTTTCTTT. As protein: CASSYSDDPARTEAFF.

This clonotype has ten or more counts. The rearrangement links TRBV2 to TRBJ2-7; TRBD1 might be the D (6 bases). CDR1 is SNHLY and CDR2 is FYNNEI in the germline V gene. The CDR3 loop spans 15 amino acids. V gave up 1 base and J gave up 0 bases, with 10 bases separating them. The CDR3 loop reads CASSEVGTRSYEQYF. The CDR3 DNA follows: TGTGCCAGCAGTGAAGTTGGGACACGCTCCTACGAGCAGTACTTC.

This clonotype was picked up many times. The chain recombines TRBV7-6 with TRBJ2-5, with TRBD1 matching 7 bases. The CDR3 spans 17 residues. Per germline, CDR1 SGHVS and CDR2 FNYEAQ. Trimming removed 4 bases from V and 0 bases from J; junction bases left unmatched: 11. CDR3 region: CASSSRRRDSDQETQYF. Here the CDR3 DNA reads TGTGCCAGCAGCTCCAGACGTCGGGACAGCGACCAAGAGACCCAGTACTTC.

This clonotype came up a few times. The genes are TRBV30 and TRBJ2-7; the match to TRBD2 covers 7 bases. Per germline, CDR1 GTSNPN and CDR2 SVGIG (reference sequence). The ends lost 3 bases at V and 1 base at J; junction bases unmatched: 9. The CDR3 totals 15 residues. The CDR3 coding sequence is TGTGCCTGGAGCCCCCGGGACTACCAATCCTACGAGCAGTACTTC. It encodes CAWSPRDYQSYEQYF.

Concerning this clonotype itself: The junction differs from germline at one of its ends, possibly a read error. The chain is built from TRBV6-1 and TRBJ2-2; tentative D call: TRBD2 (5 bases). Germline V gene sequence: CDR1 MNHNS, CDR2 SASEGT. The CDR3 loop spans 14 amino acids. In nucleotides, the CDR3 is TGTGCCATCAGAAGAGGAGGCGACACCGGGGAGCTGTGTTTT. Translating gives CAIRRGGDTGELCF.

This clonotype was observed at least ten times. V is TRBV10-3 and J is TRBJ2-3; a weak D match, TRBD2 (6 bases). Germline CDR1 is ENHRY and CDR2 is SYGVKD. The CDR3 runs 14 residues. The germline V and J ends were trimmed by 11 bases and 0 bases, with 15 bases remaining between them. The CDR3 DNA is TGTGCCTGTAGAGCGGGCATCAGCACAGATACGCAGTATTTT. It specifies CACRAGISTDTQYF.

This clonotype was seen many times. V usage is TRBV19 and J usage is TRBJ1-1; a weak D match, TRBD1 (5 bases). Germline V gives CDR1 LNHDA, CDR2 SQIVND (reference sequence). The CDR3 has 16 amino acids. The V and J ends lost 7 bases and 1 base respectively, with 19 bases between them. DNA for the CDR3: TGTGCCAGTACCGGACACCCAGGAATGGAGAACACTGAAGCTTTCTTT. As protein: CASTGHPGMENTEAFF.

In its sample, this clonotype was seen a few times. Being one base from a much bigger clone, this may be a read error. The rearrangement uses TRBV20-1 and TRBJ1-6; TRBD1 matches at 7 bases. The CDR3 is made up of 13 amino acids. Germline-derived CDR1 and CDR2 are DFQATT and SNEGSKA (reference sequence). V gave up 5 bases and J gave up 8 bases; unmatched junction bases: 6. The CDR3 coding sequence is TGCAGTGCTTGGGAGGGGGCAGATTCACCCCTCCACTTT. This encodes CSAWEGADSPLHF.

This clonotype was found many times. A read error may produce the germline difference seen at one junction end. The CDR3 region is CACSEANTSGYGYTF. DNA for the CDR3: TGTGCCTGCAGTGAAGCGAACACTTCTGGCTATGGCTACACCTTC. This chain joins TRBV6-1 and TRBJ1-2; the D is unclear. CDR3 length: 15 amino acids. In germline, CDR1 is MNHNS, CDR2 SASEGT.

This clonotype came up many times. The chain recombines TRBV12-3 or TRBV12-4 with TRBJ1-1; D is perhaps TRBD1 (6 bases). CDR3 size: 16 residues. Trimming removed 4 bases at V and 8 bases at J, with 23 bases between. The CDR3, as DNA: TGTGCCAGCAGTTCCCCCACCGGTGGGGACATGAAGGAAGCTTTCTTT. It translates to CASSSPTGGDMKEAFF.

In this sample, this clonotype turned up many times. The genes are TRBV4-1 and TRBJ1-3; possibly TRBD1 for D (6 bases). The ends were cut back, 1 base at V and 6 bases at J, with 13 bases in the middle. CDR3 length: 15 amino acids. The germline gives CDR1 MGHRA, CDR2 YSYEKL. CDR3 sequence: CASSQVGGLVNTIYF. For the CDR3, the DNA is TGCGCCAGCAGCCAAGTGGGGGGCTTAGTAAACACCATATATTTT.

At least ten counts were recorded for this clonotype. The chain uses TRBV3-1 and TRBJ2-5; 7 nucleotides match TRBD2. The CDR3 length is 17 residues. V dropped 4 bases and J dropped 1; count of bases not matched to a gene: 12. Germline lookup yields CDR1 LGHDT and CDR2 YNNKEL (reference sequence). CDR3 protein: CASSPVLRDYPQETQYF. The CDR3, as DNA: TGTGCCAGCAGCCCCGTCCTTCGGGACTACCCCCAAGAGACCCAGTACTTC.

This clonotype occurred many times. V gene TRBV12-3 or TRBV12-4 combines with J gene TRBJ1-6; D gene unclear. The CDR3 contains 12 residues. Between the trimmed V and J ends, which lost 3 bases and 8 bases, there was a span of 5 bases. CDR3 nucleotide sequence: TGTGCCAGCAGTTTCGGTGATTCACCCCTCCACTTT. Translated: CASSFGDSPLHF.

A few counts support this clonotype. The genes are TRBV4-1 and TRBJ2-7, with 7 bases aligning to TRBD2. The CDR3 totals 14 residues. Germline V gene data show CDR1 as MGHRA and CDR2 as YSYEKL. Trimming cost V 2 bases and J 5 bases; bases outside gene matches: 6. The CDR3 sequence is CASSQPLAGHEQYF. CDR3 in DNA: TGCGCCAGCAGCCAACCTTTAGCGGGCCACGAGCAGTACTTC.

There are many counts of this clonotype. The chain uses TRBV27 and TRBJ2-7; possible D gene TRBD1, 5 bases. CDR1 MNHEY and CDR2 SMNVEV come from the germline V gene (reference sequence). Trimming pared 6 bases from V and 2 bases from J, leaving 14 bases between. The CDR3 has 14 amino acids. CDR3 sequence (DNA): TGTGCCAGCAGCGCCAGGGCGATCCCCTACGAGCAGTACTTC. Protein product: CASSARAIPYEQYF.

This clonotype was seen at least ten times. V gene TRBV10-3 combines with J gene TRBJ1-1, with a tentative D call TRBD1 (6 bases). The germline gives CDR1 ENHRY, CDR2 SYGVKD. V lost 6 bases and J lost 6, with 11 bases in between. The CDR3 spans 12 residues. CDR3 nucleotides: TGTGCCATCAGCAGGGGCCGGCCTGAAGCTTTCTTT. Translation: CAISRGRPEAFF.

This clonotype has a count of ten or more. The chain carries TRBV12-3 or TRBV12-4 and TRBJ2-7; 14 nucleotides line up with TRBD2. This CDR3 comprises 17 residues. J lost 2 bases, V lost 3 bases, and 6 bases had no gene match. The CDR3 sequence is CASSLGTSGRGPYEQYF. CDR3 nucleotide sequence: TGTGCCAGCAGTTTGGGGACTAGCGGGAGAGGCCCCTACGAGCAGTACTTC.

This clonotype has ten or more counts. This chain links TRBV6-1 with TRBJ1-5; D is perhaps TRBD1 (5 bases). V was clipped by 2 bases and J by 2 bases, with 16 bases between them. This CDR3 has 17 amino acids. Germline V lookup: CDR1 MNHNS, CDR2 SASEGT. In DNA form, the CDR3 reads TGTGCCAGCAGTGAATGGGATAGGGGTATCGGCAATCAGCCCCAGCATTTT. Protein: CASSEWDRGIGNQPQHF.

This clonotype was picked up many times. The chain's CDR3 is CASSHGRGSNYGYTF. CDR3 sequence (DNA): TGTGCCAGCAGCCATGGCAGGGGATCTAACTATGGCTACACCTTC. The rearrangement joins TRBV13 to TRBJ1-2, with TRBD1 as a possible D gene (6 bases). V lost 5 bases, J lost 0 bases, and 13 bases lay in between. In germline, CDR1 is PRHDT, CDR2 FYEKMQ (reference sequence). This CDR3 spans 15 amino acids.

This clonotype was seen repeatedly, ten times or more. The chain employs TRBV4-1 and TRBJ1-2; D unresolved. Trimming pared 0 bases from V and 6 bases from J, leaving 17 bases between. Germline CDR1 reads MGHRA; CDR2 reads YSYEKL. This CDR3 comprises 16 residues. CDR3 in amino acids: CASSQDPDRGYDGYTF. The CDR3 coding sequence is TGCGCCAGCAGCCAAGACCCGGATCGGGGTTATGATGGCTACACCTTC.

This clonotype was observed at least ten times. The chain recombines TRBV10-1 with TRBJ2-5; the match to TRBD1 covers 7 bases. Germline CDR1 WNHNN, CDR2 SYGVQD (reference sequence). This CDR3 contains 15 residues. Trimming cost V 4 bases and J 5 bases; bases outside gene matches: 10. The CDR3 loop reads CASSGRHIRGETQYF. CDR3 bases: TGCGCCAGCAGTGGAAGACACATCAGGGGGGAGACCCAGTACTTC.

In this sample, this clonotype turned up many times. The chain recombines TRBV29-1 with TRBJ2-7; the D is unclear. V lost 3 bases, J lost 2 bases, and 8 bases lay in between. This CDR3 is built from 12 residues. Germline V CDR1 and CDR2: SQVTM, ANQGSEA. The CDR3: CSVEDGTYEQYF. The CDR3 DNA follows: TGCAGCGTTGAGGACGGCACCTACGAGCAGTACTTC.

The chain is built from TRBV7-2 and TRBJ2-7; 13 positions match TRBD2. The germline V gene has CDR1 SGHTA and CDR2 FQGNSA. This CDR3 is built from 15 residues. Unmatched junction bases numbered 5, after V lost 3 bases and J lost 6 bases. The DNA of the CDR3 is TGTGCCAGCAGCTTCCAACTAGCGGGAGGGACCGAGCAGTACTTC. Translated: CASSFQLAGGTEQYF.

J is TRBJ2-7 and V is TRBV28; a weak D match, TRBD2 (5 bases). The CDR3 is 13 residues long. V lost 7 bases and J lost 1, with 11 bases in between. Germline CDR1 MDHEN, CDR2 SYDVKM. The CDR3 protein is CASNLPGSYEQYF. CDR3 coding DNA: TGTGCCAGCAACCTTCCGGGATCCTACGAGCAGTACTTC.

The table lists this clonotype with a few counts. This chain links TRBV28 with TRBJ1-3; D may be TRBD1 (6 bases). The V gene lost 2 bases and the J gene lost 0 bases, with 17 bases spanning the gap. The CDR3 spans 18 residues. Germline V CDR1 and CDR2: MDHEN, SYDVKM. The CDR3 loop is CASSLITGKSSSGNTIYF. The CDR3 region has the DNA TGTGCCAGCAGTTTAATAACAGGGAAGTCCAGCTCTGGAAACACCATATATTTT. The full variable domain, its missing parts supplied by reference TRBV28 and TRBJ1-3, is DVKVTQSSRYLVKRTGEKVFLECVQDMDHENMFWYRQDPGLGLRLIYFSYDVKMKEKGDIPEGYSVSREKKERFSLILESASTNQTSMYLCASSLITGKSSSGNTIYFGEGSWLTVV.

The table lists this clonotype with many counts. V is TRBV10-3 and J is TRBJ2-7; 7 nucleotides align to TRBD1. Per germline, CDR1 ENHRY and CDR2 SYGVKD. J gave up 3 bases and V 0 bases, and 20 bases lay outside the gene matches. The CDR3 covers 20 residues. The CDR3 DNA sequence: TGTGCCATCAGTGAGTCGATGTTTCAGGGGGTCCCACGATCTTACTACGAGCAGTACTTC. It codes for CAISESMFQGVPRSYYEQYF.

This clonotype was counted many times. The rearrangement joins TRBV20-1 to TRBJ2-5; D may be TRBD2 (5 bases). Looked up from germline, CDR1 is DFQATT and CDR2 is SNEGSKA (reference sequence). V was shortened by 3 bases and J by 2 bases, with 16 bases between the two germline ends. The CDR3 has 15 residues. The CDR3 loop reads CSARDFLERQETQYF. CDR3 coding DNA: TGCAGTGCTAGGGACTTCTTGGAGAGACAAGAGACCCAGTACTTC.

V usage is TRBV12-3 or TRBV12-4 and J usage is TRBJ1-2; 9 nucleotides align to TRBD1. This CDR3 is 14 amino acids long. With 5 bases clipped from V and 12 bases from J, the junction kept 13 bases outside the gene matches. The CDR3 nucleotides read TGTGCCAGCAGTCCATCCCTTAAACAGGGGGCTAACACCTTC. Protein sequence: CASSPSLKQGANTF.